These T cell receptor beta chains were read from a single sample in a study of technical replicates of blood from several donors. The assay was immunoSEQ multiplex PCR, and TCRdb's table has in-frame clones only and misses some. The sample has 99,000 or so clones, approximately 95% seen once. Sequencing input: T cells isolated from PBMCs. These receptors were collected from a human donor in good health. CDR3s include the opening cysteine and the closing phenylalanine or tryptophan. Each record gives: J gene, clone size, D gene, V gene, CDR3 protein, CDR3 DNA. D genes are given only for firm matches. Size values are once, few and many counts, or a class for expanded clones, and some rows have none.

TRBJ2-7 - TRBD1 TRBV11-2 CASSLALGQGSEQYF TGTGCCAGCAGCTTAGCTCTCGGACAGGGTTCCGAGCAGTACTTC
TRBJ1-1 - - TRBV5-4 CASRNGGGGTEAFF TGTGCCAGCAGGAATGGGGGGGGCGGCACTGAAGCTTTCTTT
TRBJ2-3 - TRBD2 TRBV4-1 CASSPGRESFADTQYF TGCGCCAGCAGCCCGGGGCGGGAGTCTTTTGCAGATACGCAGTATTTT
TRBJ1-2 - TRBD1 TRBV7-9 CASSFGTGVNYGYTF TGTGCCAGCAGCTTCGGGACAGGGGTAAACTATGGCTACACCTTC
TRBJ2-7 - TRBD1 TRBV11-2 CASSFTSGTGSYEQYF TGTGCCAGCAGCTTCACATCCGGGACAGGGTCCTACGAGCAGTACTTC
TRBJ2-1 - - TRBV6-1 CASSSLGDEQFF TGTGCCAGCAGCTCCTTGGGCGATGAGCAGTTCTTC
TRBJ2-3 - TRBD1 TRBV5-1 CATSAGGLGDTQYF TGCGCCACCTCAGCAGGGGGCCTGGGAGATACGCAGTATTTT
TRBJ2-4 - - TRBV5-1 CASSQTALTKNIQYF TGCGCCAGCAGCCAGACAGCTCTCACCAAAAACATTCAGTACTTC
TRBJ2-5 - TRBD2 TRBV5-5 CASNPLLTSAQETQYF TGTGCCAGCAACCCGTTGTTGACTAGCGCACAAGAGACCCAGTACTTC
TRBJ2-3 - TRBD1 TRBV4-1 CASSQDQRQGITDTQYF TGCGCCAGCAGCCAAGATCAGAGACAGGGAATCACAGATACGCAGTATTTT
TRBJ2-2 - - TRBV9 CASSTRTGELFF TGTGCCAGCAGCACGCGAACCGGGGAGCTGTTTTTT
TRBJ2-1 - TRBD2 TRBV27 CASSTLRDYFSPHEQFF TGTGCCAGCAGTACCCTACGGGACTATTTTTCCCCCCATGAGCAGTTCTTC
TRBJ2-7 - - TRBV5-1 CASSSKGTYEQYF TGCGCCAGCAGCTCAAAGGGGACCTACGAGCAGTACTTC
TRBJ2-7 - TRBD1 TRBV7-9 CASSSQQGYYEQYF TGTGCCAGCAGCTCGCAACAGGGGTACTACGAGCAGTACTTC
TRBJ2-5 - - TRBV19 CASSLGAQETQYF TGTGCCAGTAGTCTCGGAGCCCAAGAGACCCAGTACTTC
TRBJ2-7 once TRBD1 TRBV28 CASSTDRVQQYF TGTGCCAGCAGTACCGACAGGGTTCAGCAGTACTTC
TRBJ2-4 - TRBD1 TRBV25-1 CASSETYGTGIHF TGTGCCAGCAGTGAGACCTACGGGACAGGGATTCACTTC
TRBJ1-4 - TRBD1 TRBV10-2 CASSVRPTGGNEKLFF TGCGCCAGCAGTGTGCGTCCCACAGGGGGTAATGAAAAACTGTTTTTT
TRBJ1-1 - - TRBV12-5 CASGIRENTEAFF TGTGCTAGTGGTATACGGGAAAACACTGAAGCTTTCTTT
TRBJ2-5 once TRBD1 TRBV19 CASSLRTGRETQYF TGTGCCAGTAGTCTCAGGACAGGGAGGGAGACCCAGTACTTC
TRBJ2-1 - - TRBV9 CASSVGQDWSGEQFF TGTGCCAGCAGCGTAGGTCAGGACTGGTCTGGTGAGCAGTTCTTC
TRBJ2-4 - - TRBV7-3 CASSLGGFGAKNIQYF TGTGCCAGCTCCTTAGGAGGTTTTGGGGCCAAAAACATTCAGTACTTC
TRBJ1-2 - TRBD1 TRBV2 CASRGGQGAYGYTF TGTGCCAGCAGAGGAGGACAGGGGGCCTATGGCTACACCTTC
TRBJ1-1 - - TRBV6-5 CASRRGIWNTEAFF TGTGCCAGCAGGCGCGGCATTTGGAACACTGAAGCTTTCTTT
TRBJ1-2 - TRBD1 TRBV28 CASSSSGTGDRGYTF TGTGCCAGCAGTTCGAGTGGGACAGGGGATCGCGGCTACACCTTC
TRBJ2-7 - - TRBV7-8 CASSSRRISSYEQYF TGTGCCAGCAGCTCCCGAAGAATTAGCTCCTACGAGCAGTACTTC
TRBJ1-1 - - TRBV28 CASSLGGEGNTEAFF TGTGCCAGCAGTTTAGGGGGGGAGGGGAACACTGAAGCTTTCTTT
TRBJ1-2 - TRBD1 TRBV28 CASSLSQGAGYGYTF TGTGCCAGCTCGCTCTCCCAGGGGGCTGGCTATGGCTACACCTTC
TRBJ1-5 - - TRBV5-1 CASSLWPLLSVKQPQHF TGCGCCAGCAGCTTATGGCCTCTCCTCAGCGTAAAGCAGCCCCAGCATTTT
TRBJ2-3 - - TRBV7-9 CASSLLSTDTQYF TGTGCCAGCAGCTTACTTAGCACAGATACGCAGTATTTT
TRBJ2-2 - TRBD2 TRBV2 CASSEDGTSGYTGELFF TGTGCCAGCAGTGAAGACGGGACTAGCGGATACACCGGGGAGCTGTTTTTT
TRBJ2-5 - - TRBV5-5 CASSLSGLEETQYF TGTGCCAGCAGCTTGTCAGGGCTCGAAGAGACCCAGTACTTC
TRBJ2-1 - - TRBV19 CASSIDGSSYNEQFF TGTGCCAGTAGTATTGACGGGAGCTCCTACAATGAGCAGTTCTTC
TRBJ2-1 - - TRBV12-2 CASRVSGPGMRQFF TGTGCAAGTCGCGTTAGCGGTCCAGGTATGAGGCAGTTCTTC
TRBJ2-7 - TRBD2 TRBV7-9 CASSFTSGYSYEQYF TGTGCCAGCAGCTTCACTAGCGGGTACTCCTACGAGCAGTACTTC
TRBJ2-2 - - TRBV6-1 CASSGLGVGTGELFF TGTGCCAGCAGTGGGCTCGGGGTAGGGACCGGGGAGCTGTTTTTT
TRBJ2-7 - - TRBV5-1 CASSPGDQNSYEQYF TGCGCCAGCAGCCCGGGGGACCAGAACTCCTACGAGCAGTACTTC
TRBJ1-2 - TRBD1 TRBV6-1 CASSEAYRGRYGYTF TGTGCCAGCAGTGAAGCCTACAGGGGAAGGTATGGCTACACCTTC
TRBJ2-1 - - TRBV6-4 CASSAGSSYNEQFF TGTGCCAGCAGTGCGGGGAGCTCCTACAATGAGCAGTTCTTC
TRBJ2-1 - - TRBV18 CASSPPGWRASYNEQFF TGTGCCAGCTCACCACCGGGGTGGAGGGCCTCCTACAATGAGCAGTTCTTC
TRBJ1-2 - - TRBV7-9 CASRDRYYGYTF TGTGCCAGCAGGGACAGATACTATGGCTACACCTTC
TRBJ1-5 - - TRBV4-1 CASSQIGEGRGNQPQHF TGCGCCAGCAGCCAAATAGGGGAGGGGAGGGGCAATCAGCCCCAGCATTTT
TRBJ2-1 - TRBD2 TRBV5-1 CASSSGTSTNNEQFF TGCGCCAGCAGCTCCGGGACTAGCACCAACAATGAGCAGTTCTTC
TRBJ2-3 - TRBD1 TRBV5-1 CASSPGQGTDTQYF TGCGCCAGCAGCCCAGGACAGGGAACAGATACGCAGTATTTT
TRBJ2-5 - - TRBV11-2 CASSSEGGLETQYF TGTGCCAGCAGCTCAGAGGGGGGGCTAGAGACCCAGTACTTC
TRBJ1-1 - TRBD1 TRBV18 CASSPRPQGVLRAFF TGTGCCAGCTCACCGAGACCGCAGGGGGTTTTAAGAGCTTTCTTT
TRBJ2-7 - TRBD1 TRBV6-5 CASSARQGANEQYF TGTGCCAGCAGCGCACGACAGGGGGCCAACGAGCAGTACTTC
TRBJ1-5 - TRBD1 TRBV27 CASRDRGGLSNQPQHF TGTGCCAGCAGAGACAGGGGTGGGCTTAGCAATCAGCCCCAGCATTTT
TRBJ1-4 - TRBD1 TRBV29-1 CSVTGGRGVNEKLFF TGCAGCGTTACAGGGGGCAGAGGGGTAAATGAAAAACTGTTTTTT
TRBJ2-5 - TRBD2 TRBV11-2 CASSLDRLAGEQETQYF TGTGCCAGCAGCTTAGATCGACTAGCGGGGGAGCAAGAGACCCAGTACTTC
TRBJ1-1 - - TRBV6-4 CASSVQANTEAFF TGTGCCAGCAGTGTGCAAGCCAACACTGAAGCTTTCTTT
TRBJ2-3 - - TRBV15 CATSRGQGTDTQYF TGTGCCACCAGCAGAGGTCAGGGGACAGATACGCAGTATTTT
TRBJ1-2 - - TRBV30 CAWRRRGGDYGYTF TGTGCCTGGAGACGAAGGGGGGGGGACTATGGCTACACCTTC
TRBJ1-2 - - TRBV21-1 CASSTPPQGLFYGYTF TGTGCCAGCAGCACCCCCCCTCAGGGTTTATTCTATGGCTACACCTTC
TRBJ2-3 - TRBD2 TRBV9 CASSVAWGLAGADTQYF TGTGCCAGCAGCGTAGCATGGGGACTAGCGGGAGCGGATACGCAGTATTTT
TRBJ2-7 once - TRBV11-2 CASSSDSAEQYF TGTGCCAGCAGCTCCGACTCTGCCGAGCAGTACTTC
TRBJ2-7 once TRBD1 TRBV30 CAVGTGYEQYF TGTGCCGTAGGGACAGGGTACGAGCAGTACTTC